Listed below are T cell receptor beta chains from one sample, sequenced in a study of T cell repertoires in cytomegalovirus infection. No antigens are known for them. In TCRdb, the reads were re-called with MiXCR into one record per CDR3 protein. The sample holds hundreds of thousands of distinct CDR3 sequences, roughly 34% seen once. Sample: cultured PBMCs, taken from culture after CMV antigen stimulation. These receptors came from a human donor in good health (CMV status not recorded). Some clones in this sample may be carry-over from other donors' samples. Each CDR3 is given with its conserved first and last residue.

>TRBV7-8|TRBJ2-1
CASSARPSSYNEQFF
>TRBV5-6|TRBJ1-1
CASSLAGLRREAFF
>TRBV29-1|TRBJ1-2
CSVEVKGSVGGGGYTF
>TRBV11-2|TRBJ2-3
CASSFGLARPDTQYF
>TRBV19|TRBJ1-2
CASSIDSNPGQGSYGYTF
>TRBV19|TRBJ1-2
CASSTYGTLRGYGYTF
>TRBV6-2/TRBV6-3|TRBJ2-5
CATERVSGRAAETQYF
>TRBV7-2|TRBJ1-2
CASSPKSTVSNYGYTF
>TRBV7-3|TRBJ2-7
CASSLSLAGVGEQYF
>TRBV6-6|TRBJ2-3
CASSYHGTAPSTDTQYF
>TRBV6-5|TRBJ2-4
CASSITGQGGRAKNIQYF
>TRBV12-3/TRBV12-4|TRBJ1-1
CASTFGPTEAFF